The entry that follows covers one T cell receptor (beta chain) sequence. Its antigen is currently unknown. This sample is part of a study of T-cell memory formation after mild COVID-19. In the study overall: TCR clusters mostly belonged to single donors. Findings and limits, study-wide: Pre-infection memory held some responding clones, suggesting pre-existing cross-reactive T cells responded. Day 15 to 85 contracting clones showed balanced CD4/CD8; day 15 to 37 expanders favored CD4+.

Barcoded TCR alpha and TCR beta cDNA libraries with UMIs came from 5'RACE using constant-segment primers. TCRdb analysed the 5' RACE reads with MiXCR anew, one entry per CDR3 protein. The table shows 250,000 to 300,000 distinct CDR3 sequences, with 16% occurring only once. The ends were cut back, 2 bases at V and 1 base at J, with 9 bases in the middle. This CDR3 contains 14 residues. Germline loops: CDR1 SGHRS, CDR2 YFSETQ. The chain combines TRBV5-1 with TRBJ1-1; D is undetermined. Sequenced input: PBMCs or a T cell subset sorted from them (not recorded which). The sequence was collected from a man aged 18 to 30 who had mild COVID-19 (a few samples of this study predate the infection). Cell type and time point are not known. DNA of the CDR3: TGCGCCAGCAGCTTTTTCCAGCCGAACACTGAAGCTTTCTTT. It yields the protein CASSFFQPNTEAFF.